This T cell receptor beta chain came from a study of response to subunit inactivated influenza vaccine. Findings and caveats of the study: Authors suggested that a seasonal influenza vaccination recruits few new T cells each time.

MiXCR, run by TCRdb on the RT-PCR reads, gives a single entry per CDR3 protein. This sample has about 480,000 distinct CDR3 sequences; 11% occur once, and the top ten carry 10% to 15%. The V gene's germline CDR1 is LGHNA and CDR2 YSLEER. Trimming at V came to 1 base and at J to 7 bases, leaving 9 bases not matched to a gene. This CDR3 has 16 amino acids. This clonotype has just a few counts. The antigen is unknown. The chain carries TRBV4-3 and TRBJ2-7, with TRBD2 matching over 11 bases. The sequence came from a man between 45 and 60 years old who received an inactivated influenza vaccine. The sequences come from PBMCs from blood, collected about 40 days after vaccination. The DNA of the CDR3 is TGCGCCAGCAGCCAAGGAGTAGGACTAGCGGGCGTGGAGCAGTACTTC. Amino acid sequence: CASSQGVGLAGVEQYF.